Following are 18 T cell receptor beta chains from one sample sequenced in a study of early T cells in non-severe SARS-CoV-2 infection. MiXCR, applied by TCRdb to the 5' RACE reads, yields one record per CDR3 protein. The table has 50,000 to 75,000 distinct CDR3 sequences, roughly 9% seen once. The specimen was whole blood, collected at baseline. The source is an adult who was a healthcare worker with PCR-confirmed SARS-CoV-2 infection or an uninfected control (not recorded which).

As DNA, the CDR3 is TGTGCCACCAGCAGAGATTCACCCGCCCTAAACTCTGGGGCCAACGTCCTGACTTTC. Translated, it gives CATSRDSPALNSGANVLTF. The chain carries TRBV15 and TRBJ2-6; no clear D gene. Looked up from germline, CDR1 is LNHNV and CDR2 is YYDKDF (reference sequence). This CDR3 spans 19 amino acids. Between the trimmed V and J ends, which lost 0 bases and 0 bases, there was a span of 15 bases.

This clonotype was counted a few times. V and J are TRBV5-1 and TRBJ1-1; maybe TRBD1 (5 bases). The CDR3 sequence is 15 residues long. Germline CDR1 reads SGHRS; CDR2 reads YFSETQ. The germline V and J ends were trimmed by 3 bases and 5 bases, with 17 bases remaining between them. The CDR3 region has the DNA TGCGCCAGCAGCTCCCGGGACGCCTCAGGGACTGAAGCTTTCTTT. It encodes CASSSRDASGTEAFF.

A single count supports this clonotype. The chain has TRBV5-1 and TRBJ2-7; D may be TRBD2 (5 bases). The CDR3 extends over 14 amino acids. Germline assignment: CDR1 SGHRS and CDR2 YFSETQ. V was cut by 1 base and J by 7 bases, with 15 bases left in between. CDR3 nucleotides: TGCGCCAGCAGCTTGTCTTCCCCTTCGGGGGAGCAGTACTTC. This translates into CASSLSSPSGEQYF.

The gene calls are TRBV4-1 and TRBJ1-4; perhaps TRBD1 as D (5 bases). V was pared by 3 bases and J by 3 bases, with 8 bases between. Germline CDR1 is MGHRA and CDR2 is YSYEKL. The CDR3 sequence is 14 residues long. The CDR3 DNA reads TGCGCCAGCAGCCAGACAGAGGCTAATGAAAAACTGTTTTTT. This gives the protein CASSQTEANEKLFF.

At least ten counts were recorded for this clonotype. This chain links TRBV21-1 with TRBJ1-2. TRBV21-1 counts as a pseudogene. This CDR3 region has 12 residues. The DNA of the CDR3 is TGTGCCAGCAGACGAAAGGACTATGGCTACACCTTC. Its protein is CASRRKDYGYTF.

The sample holds one count of this clonotype. The chain is built from TRBV7-9 and TRBJ2-1; D might be TRBD1 (5 bases). Germline CDR1 reads SEHNR; CDR2 reads FQNEAQ (reference sequence). CDR3 length equals 14 residues. V lost 5 bases, J lost 9 bases, and 17 bases lay in between. This CDR3 is CASSLGDSGGEQFF. The CDR3 coding sequence is TGTGCCAGCAGCCTAGGGGATTCAGGCGGTGAGCAGTTCTTC.

This clonotype was detected only a few times. V gene TRBV6-6 combines with J gene TRBJ1-5, with D uncertain. V was trimmed by 7 bases and J by 0 bases, leaving 16 bases between them. CDR1 is MNHNY, CDR2 SVGAGI, per germline (reference sequence). CDR3 length equals 16 residues. CDR3 sequence (DNA): TGTGCCAGCACCGGGAAGGGCGGCTCTAGCAATCAGCCCCAGCATTTT. Encoded protein: CASTGKGGSSNQPQHF.

This clonotype was seen at least ten times. The V and J genes are TRBV7-2 and TRBJ2-2, with a possible D match to TRBD2 (6 bases). CDR3 size: 15 residues. Trimming removed 3 bases at V and 6 bases at J, with 14 bases between. Germline CDR1 is SGHTA and CDR2 is FQGNSA. DNA for the CDR3: TGTGCCAGCAGCTTGGTGACTAGGCAGGCCGGGGAGCTGTTTTTT. It specifies CASSLVTRQAGELFF.

The CDR3 nucleotides read TGTGCCAGCTTGAAAGTGGGGTCCTACGAGCAGTACTTC. It is translated as CASLKVGSYEQYF. The chain is built from TRBV11-1 and TRBJ2-7, with D uncertain. V lost 8 bases, J lost 1 base, and 12 bases lay in between. The CDR3 has 13 amino acids. The germline CDR1 and CDR2 sequences are SGHAT and FQDESV (reference sequence).

There are a few counts of this clonotype. The chain joins TRBV12-3 or TRBV12-4 to TRBJ1-4; D might be TRBD1 (5 bases). CDR3 length equals 12 residues. The V end was cut by 2 bases, the J end by 12 bases, with 10 bases between. The CDR3 DNA reads as TGTGCCAGCAGTTTATCGAGGGGCGAACTGTTTTTT. Protein product: CASSLSRGELFF.

V usage is TRBV6-2 or TRBV6-3 and J usage is TRBJ2-7; D is possibly TRBD1 or TRBD2 (7 bases each). V was clipped by 4 bases and J by 4 bases, with 20 bases between them. Per the germline V gene, CDR1 is MNHEY and CDR2 is SVGEGT. This CDR3 has 16 amino acids. The CDR3 loop reads CASSSPEGRGRYEQYF. The CDR3 DNA reads as TGTGCCAGCAGTTCCCCCGAGGGGAGGGGGCGGTACGAGCAGTACTTC.

This clonotype was counted between two and nine times. The chain is built from TRBV7-2 and TRBJ1-2; D is uncertain. The germline gives CDR1 SGHTA, CDR2 FQGNSA. Trimming removed 3 bases at V and 8 bases at J, with 16 bases between. This CDR3 comprises 14 residues. In nucleotides, the CDR3 is TGTGCCAGCAGCTTTGAAAAAGGGCCCCGCGGCTACACCTTC. Protein product: CASSFEKGPRGYTF.

This clonotype has only a few counts. The genes are TRBV2 and TRBJ2-1; 7 positions agree with TRBD1. The V segment lost 5 bases and the J segment 10 bases; nucleotides outside the gene matches: 8. Germline V lookup: CDR1 SNHLY, CDR2 FYNNEI. There are 13 residues in the CDR3. CDR3 sequence reads: CASSQTGIVEQFF. The CDR3 DNA sequence: TGTGCCAGCAGTCAGACAGGGATTGTGGAGCAGTTCTTC. Supplemented by reference TRBV2 and TRBJ2-1, the full variable domain reads EPEVTQTPSHQVTQMGQEVILRCVPISNHLYFYWYRQILGQKVEFLVSFYNNEISEKSEIFDDQFSVERPDGSNFTLKIRSTKLEDSAMYFCASSQTGIVEQFFGPGTRLTVL.

This clonotype was seen repeatedly, ten times or more. This chain uses TRBV19 with TRBJ1-4, with D possibly TRBD1 on 5 matching bases. CDR3 length: 14 residues. CDR1 is LNHDA and CDR2 is SQIVND in the germline V gene (reference sequence). Between the trimmed V and J ends, which lost 6 bases and 8 bases, there was a span of 16 bases. CDR3 DNA: TGTGCCAGTAGCCGCGACCCGGGGGGAGAAAAACTGTTTTTT. Translation: CASSRDPGGEKLFF.

This clonotype was detected many times. This chain connects TRBV7-3 to TRBJ1-4; D is unresolved. V lost 1 base, J lost 3 bases, and 3 bases lay in between. Looked up from germline, CDR1 is SGHTA and CDR2 is FQGTGA. There are 13 residues in the CDR3. The CDR3 coding sequence is TGTGCCAGCAGCTTAAGGCCTAATGAAAAACTGTTTTTT. As protein: CASSLRPNEKLFF.

This clonotype was recorded at least ten times. The chain recombines TRBV3-1 with TRBJ1-2, with D possibly being TRBD1 (5 bases). V was shortened by 0 bases and J by 4 bases, with 12 bases between the two germline ends. The CDR3 spans 15 residues. The germline V gene has CDR1 LGHDT and CDR2 YNNKEL (reference sequence). The CDR3 sequence: CASSQDIGQSYGYTF. As DNA, the CDR3 is TGTGCCAGCAGCCAAGATATCGGACAATCCTATGGCTACACCTTC.

This clonotype has just a few counts. The chain joins TRBV4-1 to TRBJ2-1; 15 nucleotides match TRBD2. CDR1 is MGHRA, CDR2 YSYEKL, per germline. The ends lost 3 bases at V and 4 bases at J; junction bases unmatched: 10. The CDR3 is made up of 19 amino acids. The CDR3 spells CASSQVWTSGRVVYNEQFF. CDR3 sequence (DNA): TGCGCCAGCAGCCAGGTCTGGACTAGCGGGAGGGTAGTATACAATGAGCAGTTCTTC.

The V call is TRBV6-1, the J call TRBJ1-5, with 10 bases lining up with TRBD1. CDR1 and CDR2 (germline): MNHNS, SASEGT. This CDR3 has 18 residues. J gave up 0 bases and V 7 bases, and 12 bases lay outside the gene matches. Here the CDR3 reads CASIKSPGTGVSNQPQHF. Written as DNA, the CDR3 is TGTGCCAGCATCAAATCACCCGGGACAGGGGTTAGCAATCAGCCCCAGCATTTT.